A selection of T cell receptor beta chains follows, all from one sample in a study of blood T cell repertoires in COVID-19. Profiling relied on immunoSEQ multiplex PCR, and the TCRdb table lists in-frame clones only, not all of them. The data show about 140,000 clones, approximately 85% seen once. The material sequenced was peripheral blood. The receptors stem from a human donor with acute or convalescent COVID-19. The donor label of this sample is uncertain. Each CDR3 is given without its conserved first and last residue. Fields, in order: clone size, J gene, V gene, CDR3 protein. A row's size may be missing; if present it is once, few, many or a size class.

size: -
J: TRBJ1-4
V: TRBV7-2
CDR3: ASSTRPAGNNEKLF

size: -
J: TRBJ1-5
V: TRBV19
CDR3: ASSMTGNQPQH

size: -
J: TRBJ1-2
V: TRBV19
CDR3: RKGSGGCYGYT

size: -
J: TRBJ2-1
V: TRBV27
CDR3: ASSLGRTFWNEQF

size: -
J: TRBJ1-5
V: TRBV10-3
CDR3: AISEENAANQPQH

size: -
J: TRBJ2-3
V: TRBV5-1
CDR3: ASSAGLISTDTQY

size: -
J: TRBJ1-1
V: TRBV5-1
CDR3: ASSFRQERNTEAF

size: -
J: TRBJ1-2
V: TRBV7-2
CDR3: ASSLSLIGTNYGYT

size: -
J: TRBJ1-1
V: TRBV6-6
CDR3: ASRMDRENTEAF

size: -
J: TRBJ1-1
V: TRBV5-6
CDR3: ASSQTFGTENTEAF

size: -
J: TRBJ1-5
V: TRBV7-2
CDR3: ASSVAGTGAQPQH

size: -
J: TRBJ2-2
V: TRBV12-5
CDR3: ASAGGTPTYTGELF

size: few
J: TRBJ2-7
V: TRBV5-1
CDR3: ASSFPGTAHEQY

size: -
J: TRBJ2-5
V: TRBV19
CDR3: ASSIGAGAQGETQY

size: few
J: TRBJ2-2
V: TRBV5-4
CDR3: ASSTKFLAGEAGELF

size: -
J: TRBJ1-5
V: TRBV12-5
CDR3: ASGLGQSGGNQPQH

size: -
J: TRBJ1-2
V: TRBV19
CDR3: ASSGPGGRGYT

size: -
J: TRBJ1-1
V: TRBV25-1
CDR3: ASSVKLNTEAF

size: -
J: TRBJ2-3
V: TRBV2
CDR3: ASREDAGANTQY

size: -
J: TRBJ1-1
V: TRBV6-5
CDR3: ASKEHRVSEAF

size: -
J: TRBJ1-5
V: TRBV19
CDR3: ASSMTVNQPQH

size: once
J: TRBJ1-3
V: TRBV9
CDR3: ARKTGSLAGNTIY

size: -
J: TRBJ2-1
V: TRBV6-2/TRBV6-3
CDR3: ASSYSLNEQF